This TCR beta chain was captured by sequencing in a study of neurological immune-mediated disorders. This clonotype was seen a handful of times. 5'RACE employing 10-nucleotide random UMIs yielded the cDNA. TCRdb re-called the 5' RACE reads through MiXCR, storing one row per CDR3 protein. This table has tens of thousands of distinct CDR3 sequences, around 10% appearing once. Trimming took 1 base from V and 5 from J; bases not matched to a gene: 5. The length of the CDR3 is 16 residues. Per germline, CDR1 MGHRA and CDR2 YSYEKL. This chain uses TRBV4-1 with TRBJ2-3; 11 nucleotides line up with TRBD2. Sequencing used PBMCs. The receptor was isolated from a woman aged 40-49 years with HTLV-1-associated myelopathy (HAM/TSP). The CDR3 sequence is CASSQGTSGSGDTQYF. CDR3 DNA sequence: TGCGCCAGCAGCCAAGGGACTAGCGGGTCGGGAGATACGCAGTATTTT.